Detailed here is one T cell receptor beta chain. Its specificity is unknown. V lost 0 bases and J 6 bases, leaving 12 bases between the germline ends. This CDR3 is built from 16 residues. CDR1 is MNHEY, CDR2 SVGAGI, per germline. The data belong to a study of CD8 T cells in Susac syndrome. Study-wide results and caveats: The study found that Susac CD8+ clonal expansion peaked in TEMRA cells and active patients.

RNA amounts of roughly 0.5 to 1 ug underwent reverse transcription with random hexamers. TCRdb used MiXCR to reprocess the immunoSEQ multiplex PCR reads, holding one entry per CDR3 protein. The data hold fewer than 90,000 distinct CDR3 sequences, with about 93% observed a single time. The receptor's source is a human donor with Susac syndrome. Sequencing used CD8+ T cells from PBMCs. V is TRBV6-5 and J is TRBJ1-6; a weak D match, TRBD1 (5 bases). This CDR3 is CASSYSTGYSNSPLHF. The CDR3 DNA reads as TGTGCCAGCAGTTACTCTACAGGCTACTCTAATTCACCCCTCCACTTT.